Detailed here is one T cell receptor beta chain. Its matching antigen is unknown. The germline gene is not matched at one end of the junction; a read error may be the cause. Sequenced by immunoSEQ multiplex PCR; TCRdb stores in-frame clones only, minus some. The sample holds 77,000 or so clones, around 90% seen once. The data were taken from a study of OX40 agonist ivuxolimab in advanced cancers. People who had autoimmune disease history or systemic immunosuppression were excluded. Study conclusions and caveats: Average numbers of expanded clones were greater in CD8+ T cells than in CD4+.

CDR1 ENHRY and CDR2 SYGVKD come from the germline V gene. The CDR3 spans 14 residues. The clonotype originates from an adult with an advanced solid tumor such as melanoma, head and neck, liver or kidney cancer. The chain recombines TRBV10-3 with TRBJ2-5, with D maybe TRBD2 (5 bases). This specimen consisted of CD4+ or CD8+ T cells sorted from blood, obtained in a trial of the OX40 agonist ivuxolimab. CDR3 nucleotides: TGTGCCATGAGTGAGATGGGAGCTGAGGAGACCCAGTACTTC. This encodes CAMSEMGAEETQYF.